These 27 T cell receptor beta chains were all obtained from the same sample, sequenced in a study of T-cell memory formation after mild COVID-19. TCRdb passed the 5' RACE reads through MiXCR, listing each CDR3 protein once. The sample holds about 240,000 distinct CDR3 sequences, 9.4% seen once. Input material: PBMCs or a T cell subset sorted from them (not recorded which). These receptors all come from a man between 18 and 35 years old who had mild COVID-19 (a few samples of this study predate the infection). Cell type and time point are not known.

This clonotype was counted only a few times. V gene TRBV11-2 combines with J gene TRBJ2-7; 15 bases fit TRBD2. Per the germline V gene, CDR1 is SGHAT and CDR2 is FQNNGV. This CDR3 comprises 18 residues. The junction had 8 bases not matched to a gene; V was cut back by 5 bases and J by 0 bases. The CDR3 protein is CASSPGLAGGRGSYEQYV. CDR3 in DNA: TGTGCCAGCAGCCCCGGACTAGCGGGGGGGCGGGGCTCCTACGAGCAGTACGTC.

The chain employs TRBV9 and TRBJ2-2; 7 bases are a match to TRBD1. Trimming took 4 bases from V and 1 from J; bases not matched to a gene: 7. CDR1 and CDR2 (germline): SGDLS, YYNGEE. The CDR3 totals 16 residues. The CDR3 bases are TGTGCCAGCAGCTTACGAGACAGGGTGAACACCGGGGAGCTGTTTTTT. Amino acid sequence: CASSLRDRVNTGELFF.

This clonotype was picked up many times. The rearrangement uses TRBV12-3 or TRBV12-4 and TRBJ2-1; unclear D gene. The CDR3 has 14 amino acids. Trimming removed 5 bases at V and 5 bases at J, with 13 bases between. The CDR3 region is CASSTFVMNNEQFF. Written as DNA, the CDR3 is TGTGCCAGCAGTACGTTTGTGATGAACAATGAGCAGTTCTTC.

This clonotype was observed a few times. The chain combines TRBV13 with TRBJ2-2; D is undetermined. This CDR3 spans 14 amino acids. Trimming pared 0 bases from V and 9 bases from J, leaving 11 bases between. In germline, CDR1 is PRHDT, CDR2 FYEKMQ (reference sequence). CDR3 in DNA: TGTGCCAGCAGCTTAGGAGACGTGACCCGGGAGCTGTTTTTT. Amino acid sequence: CASSLGDVTRELFF.

This clonotype occurred many times. The chain has TRBV5-1 and TRBJ2-2, with no clear D. The CDR3 extends over 12 amino acids. The germline V gene encodes CDR1 SGHRS and CDR2 YFSETQ. Deletions cut 1 base from V and 2 bases from J, with 0 bases between. In DNA form, the CDR3 reads TGCGCCAGCAGCTTGAACACCGGGGAGCTGTTTTTT. It codes for CASSLNTGELFF. Full variable domain (outside the CDR3, taken from reference TRBV5-1 and TRBJ2-2): KAGVTQTPRYLIKTRGQQVTLSCSPISGHRSVSWYQQTPGQGLQFLFEYFSETQRNKGNFPGRFSGRQFSNSRSEMNVSTLELGDSALYLCASSLNTGELFFGEGSRLTVL.

V gene TRBV11-2 combines with J gene TRBJ2-3; D is perhaps TRBD1 or TRBD2 (5 bases each). Germline values: CDR1 SGHAT, CDR2 FQNNGV. The CDR3 spans 15 residues. V was cut by 6 bases and J by 0 bases, with 13 bases left in between. The CDR3 coding sequence is TGTGCCAGCAGTCGAGGGGTAACTAGCACAGATACGCAGTATTTT. The encoded protein is CASSRGVTSTDTQYF.

CDR3 sequence (DNA): TGTGCCACCAGTGGAGGACAGGGGGCGCCGGTCACCGGGGAGCTGTTTTTT. Its protein product is CATSGGQGAPVTGELFF. The gene calls are TRBV24-1 and TRBJ2-2; 11 positions agree with TRBD1. Germline-derived CDR1 and CDR2 are KGHDR and SFDVKD. This CDR3 region has 17 residues. V lost 5 bases and J lost 4; bases outside the gene matches: 8.

This sequence joins TRBV20-1 and TRBJ2-1; a possible D gene is TRBD2 (5 bases). The germline gives CDR1 DFQATT, CDR2 SNEGSKA (reference sequence). The CDR3 has 15 residues. V was shortened by 0 bases and J by 1 base, with 10 bases between the two germline ends. CDR3 sequence: CSAREWEWSYNEQFF. The CDR3 region has the DNA TGCAGTGCTAGAGAATGGGAGTGGTCCTACAATGAGCAGTTCTTC.

This clonotype was recorded at least ten times. The J gene is TRBJ2-2, the V gene TRBV20-1; the D gene is possibly TRBD1 (6 bases). The CDR3 sequence is 15 residues long. The germline V and J ends were trimmed by 6 bases and 3 bases, with 17 bases remaining between them. The germline CDR1 and CDR2 sequences are DFQATT and SNEGSKA (reference sequence). Written as DNA, the CDR3 is TGCAGTGCGAGACGCAGGGGAGTCGACACCGGGGAGCTGTTTTTT. This sequence encodes CSARRRGVDTGELFF.

In this sample, this clonotype turned up a few times. V and J are TRBV5-1 and TRBJ2-5, with D uncertain. Germline loops: CDR1 SGHRS, CDR2 YFSETQ. The CDR3 extends over 13 amino acids. V lost 5 bases to trimming and J lost 3 bases, with 11 bases between them. The CDR3 sequence: CASRADGEETQYF. The CDR3, as DNA: TGCGCCAGCAGGGCGGACGGAGAAGAGACCCAGTACTTC.

This clonotype showed up just a few times. The chain's CDR3 is CASSLPGINGYTF. For the CDR3, the DNA is TGTGCCAGCAGTTTACCAGGGATCAATGGCTACACCTTC. V usage is TRBV12-3 or TRBV12-4 and J usage is TRBJ1-2, with a tentative D call TRBD1 (5 bases). CDR3 size: 13 residues. Trimming left V 2 bases short and J 6 bases short, with 10 bases between.

The rearrangement links TRBV7-9 to TRBJ2-2, with D possibly matching TRBD2 (6 bases). The CDR3 sequence is 14 residues long. Germline loops: CDR1 SEHNR, CDR2 FQNEAQ (reference sequence). Trimming stripped 1 base from V and 14 bases from J, with 17 bases between. The CDR3 reads CASSLDNAGTGLFF. The CDR3 DNA follows: TGTGCCAGCAGCTTAGATAATGCCGGGACTGGCCTGTTTTTT.

A few counts support this clonotype. V is TRBV29-1 and J is TRBJ2-3; 12 positions match TRBD1. The CDR3 spans 16 residues. The germline gives CDR1 SQVTM, CDR2 ANQGSEA. The trim removed 3 bases at V and 0 bases at J, leaving 4 bases unmatched. The CDR3 DNA is TGCAGCGTTGATGGGACAGGGGGCCTAAGCACAGATACGCAGTATTTT. The encoded protein is CSVDGTGGLSTDTQYF.

This clonotype came up once. This chain connects TRBV18 to TRBJ1-5; D remains unclear. The germline CDR1 and CDR2 sequences are KGHSH and LQKENI. This CDR3 contains 14 residues. Trimming removed 2 bases at V and 3 bases at J, with 8 bases between. CDR3 nucleotides: TGTGCCAGCTCACCAAACGGGGTCAATCAGCCCCAGCATTTT. Protein: CASSPNGVNQPQHF.

There are a few counts of this clonotype. J is TRBJ2-5 and V is TRBV5-1, with a tentative D call TRBD2 (6 bases). In germline, CDR1 is SGHRS, CDR2 YFSETQ. The CDR3 is 15 residues long. V gave up 0 bases and J gave up 4 bases, with 13 bases separating them. The CDR3 DNA is TGCGCCAGCAGCTTGGGACCGGCCGGGAGAGAGACCCAGTACTTC. This sequence encodes CASSLGPAGRETQYF.

In its sample, this clonotype was seen a few times. The CDR3 nucleotides are TGTGCCAGCAGGACGGGTTTAAAGGTCTATGAAAAACTGTTTTTT. Its protein is CASRTGLKVYEKLFF. The V and J genes are TRBV6-5 and TRBJ1-4; D unresolved. Trimming pared 6 bases from V and 6 bases from J, leaving 17 bases between. The CDR3 is 15 residues long. Germline assignment: CDR1 MNHEY and CDR2 SVGAGI.

The chain carries TRBV20-1 and TRBJ1-6; D perhaps matches TRBD1 (6 bases). Germline CDR1 and CDR2: DFQATT and SNEGSKA (reference sequence). The CDR3 covers 14 residues. Trimming removed 8 bases from V and 9 bases from J, with 20 bases in between. The chain's CDR3 is CSSFQGPLGSPLHF. CDR3 coding DNA: TGCAGTTCGTTTCAGGGGCCTCTGGGTTCACCCCTCCACTTT.

This clonotype was observed many times. V gene TRBV5-6 combines with J gene TRBJ2-6; D is unclear. The germline V and J ends were trimmed by 0 bases and 0 bases, with 4 bases remaining between them. Germline assignment: CDR1 SGHDT and CDR2 YYEEEE. The CDR3 has 15 residues. The CDR3 bases are TGTGCCAGCAGCTTGGGGACCTCTGGGGCCAACGTCCTGACTTTC. Amino acid sequence: CASSLGTSGANVLTF.

This clonotype was picked up many times. This sequence joins TRBV4-2 and TRBJ2-2; D possibly corresponds to TRBD2 (9 bases). Germline CDR1 reads LGHNA; CDR2 reads YNFKEQ. The CDR3 consists of 17 residues. Trimming removed 6 bases at V and 6 bases at J, with 23 bases between. The CDR3 coding sequence is TGTGCCAGCAGTCAGCGACTAGCGGACAGGGCGGCCGGGGAGCTGTTTTTT. It encodes CASSQRLADRAAGELFF.

The chain recombines TRBV5-1 with TRBJ2-3, with TRBD2 identical over 9 bases. The germline V gene encodes CDR1 SGHRS and CDR2 YFSETQ. V lost 1 base, J lost 1 base, and 13 bases stayed unmatched. CDR3 length: 19 residues. CDR3 nucleotides: TGCGCCAGCAGCTTGAGGGGCGGGGGGGCCGTACGAGGCACAGATACGCAGTATTTT. Translation: CASSLRGGGAVRGTDTQYF. Supplemented by reference TRBV5-1 and TRBJ2-3, the full variable domain reads KAGVTQTPRYLIKTRGQQVTLSCSPISGHRSVSWYQQTPGQGLQFLFEYFSETQRNKGNFPGRFSGRQFSNSRSEMNVSTLELGDSALYLCASSLRGGGAVRGTDTQYFGPGTRLTVL.

This clonotype has just a few counts. The rearrangement joins TRBV28 to TRBJ2-5, with 10 bases that match TRBD1. The CDR3 runs to 14 residues. The germline V gene encodes CDR1 MDHEN and CDR2 SYDVKM. The V gene end was trimmed by 6 bases and the J gene end by 5 bases; junction bases not matched to a gene: 6. The CDR3 region has the DNA TGTGCCAGCAGCCGACAGGGGGCCAGTGAGACCCAGTACTTC. Protein product: CASSRQGASETQYF.

The gene calls are TRBV11-3 and TRBJ1-5, with D perhaps TRBD1 (6 bases). Trimming stripped 2 bases from V and 6 bases from J, with 11 bases between. The CDR3 is 14 amino acids. CDR1 and CDR2 (germline): SGHNT, YENEEA. The CDR3 coding sequence is TGTGCCAGCAGCTTAATAAGGGGGGTTCAGCCCCAGCATTTT. Translated: CASSLIRGVQPQHF.

The chain recombines TRBV7-9 with TRBJ2-5; D might be TRBD1 (6 bases). The CDR3 length is 12 residues. The V end lost 7 bases, the J end lost 1 base, and 7 bases lay between the germline ends. The germline V gene has CDR1 SEHNR and CDR2 FQNEAQ (reference sequence). The CDR3 sequence is CASNRVQETQYF. CDR3 DNA: TGTGCCAGCAACAGGGTCCAAGAGACCCAGTACTTC.

This clonotype turned up a few times. The V and J genes are TRBV18 and TRBJ1-6, with 9 bases matching TRBD1. CDR3 size: 15 residues. Germline V gene data show CDR1 as KGHSH and CDR2 as LQKENI. V gave up 3 bases and J gave up 7 bases; unmatched junction bases: 4. In DNA, the CDR3 is TGTGCCAGCTCACCGGGGACAGGGCAAAATTCACCCCTCCACTTT. Its translation: CASSPGTGQNSPLHF.

The genes are TRBV27 and TRBJ2-2; D tentatively reads TRBD1 or TRBD2 (5 bases each). Trimming left V 3 bases short and J 11 bases short, with 19 bases between. This CDR3 is 15 amino acids long. Germline V gene data show CDR1 as MNHEY and CDR2 as SMNVEV (reference sequence). CDR3 sequence (DNA): TGTGCCAGCAGTTTCTCTACCTGGGGGAACGGTGAGCTGTTTTTT. This codes for CASSFSTWGNGELFF.

This clonotype was counted a few times. V usage is TRBV5-1 and J usage is TRBJ2-7; D might be TRBD1 (6 bases). Trimming left V 4 bases short and J 2 bases short, with 16 bases between. Per the germline V gene, CDR1 is SGHRS and CDR2 is YFSETQ. CDR3 length: 15 amino acids. CDR3 sequence reads: CASSIATGQTYEQYF. CDR3 DNA sequence: TGCGCCAGCAGCATCGCTACAGGGCAAACCTACGAGCAGTACTTC.

This clonotype has more than one count but fewer than ten. The chain links TRBV12-3 or TRBV12-4 to TRBJ1-1; no definite D call. Trimming removed 3 bases at V and 2 bases at J, with 10 bases between. The CDR3 contains 14 residues. The DNA for the CDR3 is TGTGCCAGCAGTTTCCACAGCCTTAACACTGAAGCTTTCTTT. The encoded protein is CASSFHSLNTEAFF.